The subject of this entry is one T cell receptor (beta chain). Its antigen remains unidentified. One end of the junction fails to match germline, which may point to a read error. The germline V gene encodes CDR1 DFQATT and CDR2 SNEGSKA (reference sequence). This CDR3 region has 13 residues. The template was RNA from unsorted bulk tissue. This non-tumor lung sample came from over 3 cm beyond the tumor edge. A modified ARM-PCR protocol with three rounds of nested PCR amplified TCRbeta. One entry per CDR3 protein, called by TCRdb with MiXCR from the multiplex PCR reads. Of roughly 70,000 distinct CDR3 sequences listed, around 70% were seen once; the top ten hold roughly 26%. The source of the sample is a study of tumor and adjacent non-tumor tissue in lung cancer. Findings of the study overall: Normal lung showed higher cumulative top 100 clone frequency than tumor.

The receptor's source is a woman in her fifties or sixties with non-small cell lung cancer. The source material was distant non-tumor lung tissue. V gene TRBV20-1 combines with J gene TRBJ2-5; D unclear. DNA for the CDR3: TGCAATGCTGAGGTTTCCGGAAAAGAGACTCAGTACTTC. Its protein product is CNAEVSGKETQYF.